This T cell receptor beta chain was observed in a study of cytomegalovirus exposure and HLA in healthy donors. Background on the study: Drawn from HLA-typed donors, 80 million to 95 million unique TCRs were held in an early data release.

Study-wide results and caveats: Per a prior analysis, the majority of TCR beta V segments were productive roughly 90% or roughly 30% of the time. Analyses of presence/absence relied on an assumption of roughly uniform sequencing depth across donors.

The PCR used 60 Vbeta and 13 Jbeta primers. Produced via immunoSEQ multiplex PCR; TCRdb's table is partial and in-frame only. Of more than 70,000 clones detected, about 74% appear once; the ten largest clones hold roughly 3%. Germline-derived CDR1 and CDR2 are SGDLS and YYNGEE. The CDR3 is 16 amino acids. V lost 0 bases to trimming and J lost 0 bases, with 9 bases between them. Comment on this clone: Its antigen is not known.

Sequenced: PBMCs. The sequence was obtained from a man between 35 and 55 years old in good health and CMV-seronegative. This sequence joins TRBV9 and TRBJ1-4; D not resolved. The CDR3 coding sequence is TGTGCCAGCAGCGTAGGTAGATTTGCAACTAATGAAAAACTGTTTTTT. Amino acid sequence: CASSVGRFATNEKLFF.